Each of the 10 T cell receptor delta chains below was sequenced from the same sample in a study of gamma-delta chains in newborns, infants, children. TCRdb fed the reads to CATT. This sample carries 5,500 to 6,500 delta-chain clones, around 2% of them seen once, and the ten largest clones take 13%. Sequenced material: blood. These receptors were collected from a child who was a newborn, infant or young child, either healthy, febrile or measles-vaccinated (not recorded which).

By share, this clone ranks as medium-sized (0.01 to 0.1%). CDR3 loop: CACDTVAKGSDKLIF. The CDR3 nucleotides are TGTGCCTGTGACACCGTGGCGAAGGGGTCCGATAAACTCATCTTT. The V gene is TRDV2, the J gene TRDJ1; D not certain. The CDR3 has 15 residues. Germline V CDR1 and CDR2: GEAIGNYY, EKD. V was cut by 0 bases and J by 3 bases, with 13 bases left in between.

In its sample, this clone ranks as medium-sized. The same CDR3 also results from other DNA sequences found in this sample. V usage is TRDV2 and J usage is TRDJ3, with 7 bases that match TRDD3. This CDR3 region has 18 residues. Germline-derived CDR1 and CDR2 are GEAIGNYY and EKD. J lost 0 bases, V lost 2 bases, and 6 bases had no gene match. CDR3 DNA: TGTGCCTGTGACAGTACTGGGGCCCACTCCTGGGACACCCGACAGATGTTTTTC. This codes for CACDSTGAHSWDTRQMFF.

In this sample, this clone turned up a few times. This likely traces to a read error, being one base from a far larger clone. The CDR3 region has the DNA TGTGCCTGTGACACCGCTGGGGGATACTCCCGGGACACCCGACAGATGTTTTTC. As protein: CACDTAGGYSRDTRQMFF. This chain joins TRDV2 and TRDJ3; 11 nucleotides line up with TRDD3. The germline CDR1 and CDR2 sequences are GEAIGNYY and EKD. CDR3 size: 18 residues.

With regard to this clone: The protein that TCRdb holds for this DNA derives from a much larger clone and differs from the translated DNA at residue 8, which likely indicates a read error; the protein shown here is translated from the DNA. This chain uses TRDV2 with TRDJ3; possible D gene TRDD3, 6 bases. V was trimmed by 0 bases and J by 2 bases, leaving 13 bases between them. Germline CDR1 GEAIGNYY, CDR2 EKD. This CDR3 has 18 amino acids. The CDR3 region has the DNA TGTGCCTGTGACACCGGGGATGCGTTCACCTGGGACACCCGACAGATGTTTTTC. Translation gives CACDTGDAFTWDTRQMFF.

As to this clone: TCRdb's entry gives the protein of a much larger clone, which mismatches this DNA's translation at residue 7, likely from a read error; the protein reported here is translated from the DNA. This chain connects TRDV2 to TRDJ3; weak D call: TRDD3 (5 bases). From germline, CDR1 is GEAIGNYY and CDR2 EKD. The CDR3 extends over 18 amino acids. Trimming removed 0 bases at V and 0 bases at J, with 11 bases between. The CDR3 loop is CACDTLPGSSWDTRQMFF. CDR3 sequence (DNA): TGTGCCTGTGACACCTTACCGGGGAGCTCCTGGGACACCCGACAGATGTTTTTC.

For this clone: A read error is possible here, since a much larger clone lies one base away. The chain employs TRDV2 and TRDJ3; TRDD3 matches at 8 bases. This CDR3 spans 19 amino acids. Germline CDR1 is GEAIGNYY and CDR2 is EKD. CDR3 in amino acids: CACNTVLGGSSWDTRQMFF. The CDR3 nucleotides are TGTGCCTGTAACACCGTACTGGGGGGCTCCTCCTGGGACACCCGACAGATGTTTTTC.

Notes on this clone: It differs at one base from a far larger clone, so likely a read error. J is TRDJ3 and V is TRDV2, with 8 bases matching TRDD3. CDR1 is GEAIGNYY, CDR2 EKD, per germline. This CDR3 has 22 residues. The CDR3 DNA reads TGTGCCTGGGACACCCCAGAAGGCGGGATACGCGCCCTCTCCTGGGACACCCGACAGATGTTTTTC. Protein product: CAWDTPEGGIRALSWDTRQMFF.

V gene TRDV1 combines with J gene TRDJ2, with D unclear. CDR1 is TSWWSYY and CDR2 is QGS in the germline V gene. The CDR3 loop spans 16 amino acids. V was shortened by 1 base and J by 4 bases, with 13 bases between the two germline ends. CDR3 residues: CALGEQGSGETAQLFF. CDR3 sequence (DNA): TGTGCTCTTGGGGAACAGGGCTCGGGAGAGACAGCACAACTCTTCTTT.

This clone was seen more than once but under ten times. The gene calls are TRDV2 and TRDJ3, with D tentatively TRDD3 (5 bases). V dropped 3 bases and J dropped 4 bases, with 18 bases sitting between them. In germline, CDR1 is GEAIGNYY, CDR2 EKD. The CDR3 consists of 18 residues. The CDR3 coding sequence is TGTGCCTGTGACGGGATCCCAATGGAGAGGTGGGACACCCGACAGATGTTTTTC. This encodes CACDGIPMERWDTRQMFF.

This clone was detected a few times. An end of the junction differs from the germline gene, which may be a read error. This chain connects TRDV1 to TRDJ1; possibly TRDD2 for D (7 bases). CDR3 length: 22 amino acids. Germline-derived CDR1 and CDR2 are TSWWSYY and QGS. CDR3 amino acids: CALGKLGSYVTGSHSYTDKLIF. The CDR3 DNA reads as TGTGCCCTTGGGAAACTGGGTTCCTACGTAACTGGGAGTCACTCTTACACCGATAAACTCATCTTT.